A single sample is the source of the 14 T cell receptor beta chains below, sequenced in a study of T-cell reconstitution after alpha-beta-depleted transplantation in children. Preparation of the TCRbeta library involved a method that used unique molecular identifiers. Via MiXCR, TCRdb re-called the PCR reads, giving one row per CDR3 protein. The sample records some 590,000 distinct CDR3 sequences, 10% being singletons. Sequences were derived from PBMCs from the stem cell graft donor, sampled from the stem cell graft. The receptors were gathered from a human donor who donated a stem cell graft to a child with acute myeloid leukemia.

This clonotype appeared many times. The chain employs TRBV14 and TRBJ2-3; D is unresolved. V lost 10 bases to trimming and J lost 6 bases, with 14 bases between them. The CDR3 covers 12 residues. Germline V gives CDR1 SGHDN, CDR2 FVKESK. The CDR3 protein is CATGPVRDTQYF. CDR3 coding DNA: TGTGCCACCGGACCCGTAAGGGATACGCAGTATTTT.

This clonotype was counted only a few times. The chain has TRBV12-3 or TRBV12-4 and TRBJ1-2; a possible D gene is TRBD1 (5 bases). The CDR3 has 16 residues. Between the trimmed V and J ends, which lost 4 bases and 6 bases, there was a span of 21 bases. This CDR3 reads CASSSTGTPPEDGYTF. The CDR3 DNA is TGTGCCAGCAGTTCGACCGGGACTCCCCCGGAGGATGGCTACACCTTC.

V is TRBV2 and J is TRBJ2-5; 8 bases align to TRBD2. Germline CDR1 is SNHLY and CDR2 is FYNNEI. Trimming took 2 bases from V and 0 from J; bases not matched to a gene: 5. CDR3 size: 16 residues. CDR3 sequence reads: CASSERGGANQETQYF. In DNA, the CDR3 is TGTGCCAGCAGTGAACGGGGGGGGGCTAACCAAGAGACCCAGTACTTC.

This clonotype was found many times. The CDR3 DNA sequence: TGTGCCACTACGGGACCCCGACTGGAAGAGCAGTTCTTC. It is translated as CATTGPRLEEQFF. This chain uses TRBV7-8 with TRBJ2-1; D tentatively fits TRBD1 or TRBD2 (5 bases each). Per the germline V gene, CDR1 is SGHVS and CDR2 is FQNEAQ. Trimming left V 10 bases short and J 10 bases short, with 20 bases between. The CDR3 spans 13 residues. Using reference TRBV7-8 and TRBJ2-1 for the parts outside the CDR3, the full variable domain is GAGVSQSPRYKVAKRGQDVALRCDPISGHVSLFWYQQALGQGPEFLTYFQNEAQLDKSGLPSDRFFAERPEGSVSTLKIQRTQQEDSAVYLCATTGPRLEEQFFGPGTRLTVL.

The sample holds a few counts of this clonotype. The chain combines TRBV29-1 with TRBJ2-5; D remains unclear. Germline CDR1 and CDR2: SQVTM and ANQGSEA. The V end lost 8 bases, the J end lost 0 bases, and 7 bases lay between the germline ends. This CDR3 contains 11 residues. The CDR3 DNA reads TGCAGCCCCCAGTACCAAGAGACCCAGTACTTC. Translated, it gives CSPQYQETQYF.

V usage is TRBV7-2 and J usage is TRBJ2-5; maybe TRBD2 (5 bases). CDR1 is SGHTA and CDR2 is FQGNSA in the germline V gene. The CDR3 runs 15 residues. With 7 bases removed from V and 4 bases from J, the gap between germline ends came to 19 bases. CDR3 residues: CASMVVTGRLETQYF. The CDR3, as DNA: TGTGCCAGCATGGTGGTGACTGGGAGATTAGAGACCCAGTACTTC.

This clonotype showed up many times. The chain links TRBV12-3 or TRBV12-4 to TRBJ2-7; 7 bases are shared with TRBD1. This CDR3 is built from 14 residues. The ends lost 7 bases at V and 2 bases at J; junction bases unmatched: 8. The CDR3 reads CASMLQGKTYEQYF. DNA of the CDR3: TGTGCCAGCATGTTACAGGGGAAAACCTACGAGCAGTACTTC.

This clonotype has a count of ten or more. The chain has TRBV5-5 and TRBJ2-7, with D perhaps TRBD2 (6 bases). Germline CDR1 reads SGHKS; CDR2 reads YYEKEE (reference sequence). The length of the CDR3 is 15 residues. V was clipped by 4 bases and J by 7 bases, with 21 bases between them. CDR3 DNA: TGTGCCAGCAGCATGCCCGGGACTCGAGATAGGGAGCAGTACTTC. Protein sequence: CASSMPGTRDREQYF. The full variable domain, its missing parts supplied by reference TRBV5-5 and TRBJ2-7, is DAGVTQSPTHLIKTRGQQVTLRCSPISGHKSVSWYQQVLGQGPQFIFQYYEKEERGRGNFPDRFSARQFPNYSSELNVNALLLGDSALYLCASSMPGTRDREQYFGPGTRLTVT.

This chain joins TRBV27 and TRBJ2-1; D ambiguous. This CDR3 has 12 amino acids. Germline CDR1 and CDR2: MNHEY and SMNVEV (reference sequence). V gave up 4 bases and J gave up 7 bases, with 8 bases separating them. The CDR3 is CASSSYINEQFF. Here the CDR3 DNA reads TGTGCCAGCAGTTCTTATATTAATGAGCAGTTCTTC.

This clonotype has only a few counts. The V call is TRBV5-1, the J call TRBJ2-2; no definite D call. Trimming cost V 3 bases and J 4 bases, with 10 bases left between them. CDR3 length: 14 amino acids. Germline CDR1 reads SGHRS; CDR2 reads YFSETQ. In nucleotides, the CDR3 is TGCGCCAGCAGCTCAAAAGACGCCACCGGGGAGCTGTTTTTT. Amino acid sequence: CASSSKDATGELFF.

This clonotype appeared a few times. The chain couples TRBV19 to TRBJ2-3; 13 bases agree with TRBD2. CDR1 LNHDA and CDR2 SQIVND come from the germline V gene (reference sequence). This CDR3 spans 19 amino acids. The ends lost 5 bases at V and 2 bases at J; junction bases unmatched: 13. The CDR3 is CASSLRAGLAGVSTDTQYF. CDR3 bases: TGTGCCAGTAGTCTCAGGGCAGGACTAGCGGGAGTGTCCACAGATACGCAGTATTTT. The entire variable domain, with the rest obtained from reference TRBV19 and TRBJ2-3, is as follows: DGGITQSPKYLFRKEGQNVTLSCEQNLNHDAMYWYRQDPGQGLRLIYYSQIVNDFQKGDIAEGYSVSREKKESFPLTVTSAQKNPTAFYLCASSLRAGLAGVSTDTQYFGPGTRLTVL.

This clonotype was picked up many times. The gene calls are TRBV12-3 or TRBV12-4 and TRBJ2-2; D remains ambiguous. This CDR3 contains 14 residues. Trimming stripped 7 bases from V and 0 bases from J, with 9 bases between. The CDR3 DNA reads as TGTGCCAGCATCATGGGTACGAACACCGGGGAGCTGTTTTTT. Translated, it gives CASIMGTNTGELFF.

In this sample, this clonotype turned up many times. J is TRBJ2-7 and V is TRBV6-2 or TRBV6-3; no definite D call. V was clipped by 6 bases and J by 2 bases, with 11 bases between them. The CDR3 is made up of 13 amino acids. Germline values: CDR1 MNHEY, CDR2 SVGEGT. CDR3 bases: TGTGCCAGCAGGTTCAACGGTGCCTACGAGCAGTACTTC. It translates to CASRFNGAYEQYF.

As to this clonotype: The junction differs from germline at one of its ends, possibly a read error. J is TRBJ2-3 and V is TRBV12-3 or TRBV12-4, with 10 positions matching TRBD2. The CDR3 consists of 15 residues. This CDR3 is CASILAGGKTDTQYF. In DNA, the CDR3 is TGTGCCAGCATTTTAGCGGGAGGAAAAACAGATACGCAGTATTTT.